Listed below are T cell receptor beta chains from one sample, sequenced in a study of shared clonotypes between healthy human individuals. Sequencing used immunoSEQ multiplex PCR; TCRdb keeps in-frame clones, though not all of them. The sample contains more than 2 million clones, about 95% of which appear only once. Sequenced: naive CD8+ T cells sorted from blood. These receptors were obtained from a man younger than 35 in good health. The CDR3 runs from the conserved cysteine through the conserved F or W. The order of the fields is clone size, J gene, V gene, D gene, CDR3 DNA, CDR3 protein. D genes are given only for firm matches. Some rows have no size entry. The others give once, few or many, or a class for an expanded clone.

>.|TRBJ2-2|TRBV14|.
TGTGCCAGCAGCCAAGATTCCGGGGGCAATGCCGGGGAGCTGTTTTTT
CASSQDSGGNAGELFF
>.|TRBJ2-1|TRBV11-2|TRBD2
TGTGCCAGCAGCTTAGGAGCGGGAGCCTACAATGAGCAGTTCTTC
CASSLGAGAYNEQFF
>.|TRBJ2-2|TRBV25-1|.
TGTGCCAGCAGTGAATTTACAGGGCCGGGCACCGGGGAGCTGTTTTTT
CASSEFTGPGTGELFF
>.|TRBJ2-7|TRBV27|TRBD1
TGTGCCAGCAGTTTATCTCGACAGGGTCTGGACGAGCAGTACTTC
CASSLSRQGLDEQYF
>few|TRBJ2-2|TRBV18|TRBD1
TGTGCCAGCTCACCAAGGACAGGGTGGACCGGGGAGCTGTTTTTT
CASSPRTGWTGELFF
>.|TRBJ2-7|TRBV27|TRBD1
TGTGCCAGCACACTCACAGGGGGCGCCCACGAGCAGTACTTC
CASTLTGGAHEQYF
>.|TRBJ2-5|TRBV7-9|TRBD2
TGTGCCAGCTCCGGACTAGCGGGAACGGAGACCCAGTACTTC
CASSGLAGTETQYF
>.|TRBJ1-1|TRBV7-2|.
TGTGCCAGCAGCTTAGTTGGGGACCTGAACACTGAAGCTTTCTTT
CASSLVGDLNTEAFF
>.|TRBJ2-7|TRBV7-9|TRBD1
TGTGCCAGCAGATGGGGACAGGGCTACGAGCAGTACTTC
CASRWGQGYEQYF
>.|TRBJ2-3|TRBV7-3|.
TGTGCCAGCAGCTCGACGGGACTCCTCACAGATACGCAGTATTTT
CASSSTGLLTDTQYF
>.|TRBJ2-2|TRBV7-9|TRBD1
TGTGCCAGCAGCCCGACAGGGCCGAACACCGGGGAGCTGTTTTTT
CASSPTGPNTGELFF
>.|TRBJ2-3|TRBV27|TRBD2
TGTGCCAGCAGTTTAATGGGACTAGCAGATACGCAGTATTTT
CASSLMGLADTQYF
>.|TRBJ2-6|TRBV29-1|.
TGCAGCGTTGCGGACAGCTCGCGGGGGGCCAACGTCCTGACTTTC
CSVADSSRGANVLTF
>.|TRBJ2-7|TRBV10-2|.
TGCGCCAGCGGGAGAGGCGGGAGAGAGGGGGACGACGAGCAGTACTTC
CASGRGGREGDDEQYF
>once|TRBJ2-3|TRBV28|.
TGTGCCAGCAGTCCCTCGGATAGCACAGATACGCAGTATTTT
CASSPSDSTDTQYF
>.|TRBJ2-1|TRBV6-5|.
TGTGCCAGCAGTTACTCAGGAGTAATGGAACAGTTCTTC
CASSYSGVMEQFF
>.|TRBJ2-2|TRBV6-6|.
TGTGCCAGCAGTTACGACAGCTTCACCGGGGAGCTGTTTTTT
CASSYDSFTGELFF
>.|TRBJ2-1|TRBV30|.
TGTGCCCGGTCCGATTTCGGCAATGAGCAGTTCTTC
CARSDFGNEQFF
>.|TRBJ2-1|TRBV7-8|TRBD2
TGTGCCAGCAGCCCCGTGGGGACTAGCTCAATGTACGAGGAGCAGTTCTTC
CASSPVGTSSMYEEQFF
>.|TRBJ1-3|TRBV15|.
TGTGCCACCGGGGGGTCTGCCCGGACCATATATTTT
CATGGSARTIYF
>.|TRBJ1-1|TRBV27|.
TGTGCCAGCAGTTTCATCGGACAGAACACTGAAGCTTTCTTT
CASSFIGQNTEAFF
>.|TRBJ2-1|TRBV4-1|TRBD2
TGCGCCAGCAGCCAAGATATTGTACTAGCGGGGCTTTCAACCTACAATGAGCAGTTCTTC
CASSQDIVLAGLSTYNEQFF
>.|TRBJ2-3|TRBV6-6|.
TGTGCCAGCAGTTACTACGTTGAGCCTAGCACAGATACGCAGTATTTT
CASSYYVEPSTDTQYF
>.|TRBJ1-2|TRBV7-6|.
TGTGCCAGCAGCTTAAATGGGGACGGAGGCTACACCTTC
CASSLNGDGGYTF
>.|TRBJ2-1|TRBV9|.
TGTGCCAGCAGCGTAGGAGCGGCCCTCTCCTACAATGAGCAGTTCTTC
CASSVGAALSYNEQFF
>.|TRBJ2-3|TRBV7-2|.
TGTGCCAGCAGCTTTCCCGGGGCAGATACGCAGTATTTT
CASSFPGADTQYF
>.|TRBJ1-4|TRBV5-1|.
TGCGCCAGCAGCTTGGCCAGGGGTGACGATGAAAAACTGTTTTTT
CASSLARGDDEKLFF
>.|TRBJ2-1|TRBV13|TRBD1
TGTGCCAGCAGCGGCGGACAGGGTGAATCCTACAATGAGCAGTTCTTC
CASSGGQGESYNEQFF
>.|TRBJ2-1|TRBV10-3|.
TGTGCCATCAGGGAGAAGACGGAGTGGGATGAGCAGTTCTTC
CAIREKTEWDEQFF
>.|TRBJ2-1|TRBV6-6|.
TGTGCCAGCAGTTACCGGTCTTACAATGAGCAGTTCTTC
CASSYRSYNEQFF
>.|TRBJ2-7|TRBV4-2|.
TGTGCCAGCAGCGACCCCCAAGGGCCACCGTACTTC
CASSDPQGPPYF
>.|TRBJ2-7|TRBV4-1|TRBD1
TGCGCCAGCAGCCAGGAAGGACAGGGTGTCCTCGAGCAGTACTTC
CASSQEGQGVLEQYF
>.|TRBJ2-7|TRBV30|.
TGTGCTTCAGACAGTCTCTACGAGCAGTACTTC
CASDSLYEQYF
>.|TRBJ2-7|TRBV5-1|.
TGCGCCAGCAGCTCTCCTTTACAGGGGAGCGGGGCCTACGAGCAGTACTTC
CASSSPLQGSGAYEQYF
>.|TRBJ1-2|TRBV13|.
TGTGCCAACTACGACGGGAGGGATGGCTACACCTTC
CANYDGRDGYTF
>.|TRBJ1-2|TRBV4-2|.
TGTGCCAGCAGCCTCCGTAGACCAGGGAACTATGGCTACACCTTC
CASSLRRPGNYGYTF
>.|TRBJ1-5|TRBV19|.
TGTGCCAGTAGTCCCCGTAGTCCCAATCAGCCCCAGCATTTT
CASSPRSPNQPQHF
>.|TRBJ2-2|TRBV11-2|TRBD2
TGTGCCAGCAGCCGACTAGCGGGCTTGAACACCGGGGAGCTGTTTTTT
CASSRLAGLNTGELFF
>.|TRBJ1-2|TRBV9|.
TGTGCCAGCAGGCCATACGCCACCTTC
CASRPYATF
>.|TRBJ2-5|TRBV27|TRBD2
TGTGCCAGCAGTAGCGGACTAGCGGACCAAGAGACCCAGTACTTC
CASSSGLADQETQYF
>.|TRBJ2-5|TRBV4-3|.
TGCGCCAGCAGCCAGGGTTACGACAGCCAAGAGACCCAGTACTTC
CASSQGYDSQETQYF
>.|TRBJ1-1|TRBV2|TRBD1
TGTGCCAGCAGTGATGCGGCAGGGGGATACACTGAAGCTTTCTTT
CASSDAAGGYTEAFF
>.|TRBJ2-7|TRBV4-1|TRBD2
TGCGCCAGCAGCCAAGATCCCGGGACTAGCTCCTACGAGCAGTACTTC
CASSQDPGTSSYEQYF
>.|TRBJ2-7|TRBV7-2|.
TGTGCCAGCAGCTTAGGTTCTTACGAGCAGTACTTC
CASSLGSYEQYF
>once|TRBJ2-3|TRBV7-7|.
TGTGCTAGCAGCTTAAGTGTGGATAGCACAGATACGCAGTATTTT
CASSLSVDSTDTQYF
>.|TRBJ2-7|TRBV27|.
TGTGCCAGCAGTTTATCCCTCCACGGCGGCTACGAGCAGTACTTC
CASSLSLHGGYEQYF
>.|TRBJ1-5|TRBV6-1|.
TGTGCCAGCAGTGATCCGAGCGTTGGTCAGCCCCAGCATTTT
CASSDPSVGQPQHF
>.|TRBJ2-7|TRBV5-4|.
TGTGCCAGCAGCTTTCTGGCGGAACAGGAGCAGTACTTC
CASSFLAEQEQYF
>.|TRBJ1-1|TRBV6-5|.
TGTGCCAGCAGTTCATGGGGGTCGAACACTGAAGCTTTCTTT
CASSSWGSNTEAFF
>.|TRBJ1-1|TRBV7-9|.
TGTGCCAGCAGCTTAGCGCTTGGCACTGAAGCTTTCTTT
CASSLALGTEAFF
>.|TRBJ2-7|TRBV5-6|.
TGTGCCAGCAGCTTGTCCGACAGTTCCTACGAGCAGTACTTC
CASSLSDSSYEQYF
>.|TRBJ1-2|TRBV27|TRBD1
TGTGCCAGCAGTTTATCGCCGGGAGGGGGCGCGAATGGCTACACCTTC
CASSLSPGGGANGYTF